The 14 T cell receptor beta chains listed next were all sequenced from one sample in a study of blood T cell repertoires in COVID-19 (TCRdb year 2020). Receptor amplification or capture employed the immunoSEQ multiplex PCR assay. In its TCRdb copy, this immuneACCESS table keeps in-frame sequences only and misses some clones. Where compared with another copy, unresolved V genes explain less than half of these, and the others have no known cause. The sample table records approximately 500,000 clones; 85% to 90% of these occur just once. Clones ranked in the top ten supply roughly 7.4% of the sample. Source material: peripheral blood. These receptors all come from a woman aged 45-59 years with COVID-19, enrolled during active disease.

The chain carries TRBV2 and TRBJ2-3; 13 positions agree with TRBD2. CDR1 is SNHLY, CDR2 FYNNEI, per germline. This CDR3 is 15 amino acids long. The trim removed 8 bases at V and 2 bases at J, leaving 4 bases unmatched. CDR3 sequence (DNA): TGTGCCAGCCGGGGACTAGCGGGGCTCACAGATACGCAGTATTTT. Translation: CASRGLAGLTDTQYF.

The rearrangement uses TRBV5-5 and TRBJ2-6; a weak D match, TRBD2 (6 bases). V was shortened by 4 bases and J by 4 bases, with 12 bases between the two germline ends. CDR1 SGHKS and CDR2 YYEKEE come from the germline V gene (reference sequence). The CDR3 has 15 residues. CDR3 residues: CASSRDLAGANVLTF. CDR3 bases: TGTGCCAGCAGCCGGGACCTAGCGGGGGCCAACGTCCTGACTTTC.

The V and J genes are TRBV5-1 and TRBJ2-3, with 9 positions matching TRBD2. Per germline, CDR1 SGHRS and CDR2 YFSETQ. The trim removed 4 bases at V and 9 bases at J, leaving 15 bases unmatched. The CDR3 is made up of 16 amino acids. In DNA, the CDR3 is TGCGCCAGCAGCCCCGAGGGGCGGGGGGGCCGAGCGACGCAGTATTTT. Translating it yields CASSPEGRGGRATQYF.

V is TRBV5-6 and J is TRBJ2-1, with 8 bases identical to TRBD2. CDR3 size: 16 residues. J lost 4 bases, V lost 0 bases, and 6 bases had no gene match. The V gene's germline CDR1 is SGHDT and CDR2 YYEEEE. CDR3 region: CASSLVLGGGYNEQFF. As DNA, the CDR3 is TGTGCCAGCAGCTTGGTCCTCGGCGGGGGGTACAATGAGCAGTTCTTC. The full variable domain, completed using reference TRBV5-6 and TRBJ2-1, is DAGVTQSPTHLIKTRGQQVTLRCSPKSGHDTVSWYQQALGQGPQFIFQYYEEEERQRGNFPDRFSGHQFPNYSSELNVNALLLGDSALYLCASSLVLGGGYNEQFFGPGTRLTVL.

CDR3 sequence: CASSYTSGGNEQFF. CDR3 bases: TGTGCCAGCAGTTACACTAGCGGGGGCAATGAGCAGTTCTTC. The gene calls are TRBV5-5 and TRBJ2-1; 11 nucleotides agree with TRBD2. With 5 bases clipped from V and 6 bases from J, the junction kept 4 bases outside the gene matches. CDR3 length: 14 amino acids. CDR1 is SGHKS, CDR2 YYEKEE, per germline (reference sequence).

This clone appeared a single time. V is TRBV2 and J is TRBJ1-1; no firm D call. Germline V gene sequence: CDR1 SNHLY, CDR2 FYNNEI. V was cut by 8 bases and J by 1 base, with 17 bases left in between. The CDR3 is 15 residues long. CDR3 bases: TGTGCCAGCCCCTTCATTCGAAGAGGGAACACTGAAGCTTTCTTT. Translation gives CASPFIRRGNTEAFF.

The J gene is TRBJ1-3, the V gene TRBV6-5; TRBD1 agrees at 9 bases. The CDR3 length is 16 residues. Unmatched junction bases numbered 8, after V lost 4 bases and J lost 4 bases. Germline assignment: CDR1 MNHEY and CDR2 SVGAGI. This CDR3 is CASSSSTGGGGNTIYF. The CDR3 nucleotides are TGTGCCAGCAGTTCATCAACAGGGGGCGGCGGAAACACCATATATTTT.

This rearrangement joins TRBV5-1 to TRBJ2-1; 12 bases are a match to TRBD1. CDR3 length: 20 residues. Germline lookup yields CDR1 SGHRS and CDR2 YFSETQ. V was pared by 4 bases and J by 9 bases, with 23 bases of the junction left unmatched. The CDR3 loop is CASSPRGTGGVIRIRGEQFF. CDR3 DNA sequence: TGCGCCAGCAGCCCGAGGGGGACAGGGGGCGTGATTCGGATCAGGGGTGAGCAGTTCTTC. Full variable domain (outside the CDR3, taken from reference TRBV5-1 and TRBJ2-1): KAGVTQTPRYLIKTRGQQVTLSCSPISGHRSVSWYQQTPGQGLQFLFEYFSETQRNKGNFPGRFSGRQFSNSRSEMNVSTLELGDSALYLCASSPRGTGGVIRIRGEQFFGPGTRLTVL.

The V gene is TRBV10-1, the J gene TRBJ2-3, with a weak D call TRBD2 (5 bases). V dropped 3 bases and J dropped 3 bases, with 16 bases sitting between them. Germline V gives CDR1 WNHNN, CDR2 SYGVQD (reference sequence). The CDR3 is made up of 16 amino acids. Here the CDR3 DNA reads TGCGCCAGCAGTGATGGGAAAGGGAGAAGGACAGATACGCAGTATTTT. This codes for CASSDGKGRRTDTQYF.

The chain carries TRBV5-6 and TRBJ2-3; TRBD1 is a possible D gene (5 bases). The germline V gene has CDR1 SGHDT and CDR2 YYEEEE. CDR3 length: 15 amino acids. V lost 4 bases and J 2 bases, leaving 14 bases between the germline ends. The CDR3 DNA reads as TGTGCCAGCAGCGGTGGTACAGGAACCACAGATACGCAGTATTTT. Translated: CASSGGTGTTDTQYF.

This chain joins TRBV18 and TRBJ1-1; D remains unclear. The CDR3 contains 12 residues. V shed 3 bases and J shed 4 bases, with 6 bases lying between them. The germline gives CDR1 KGHSH, CDR2 LQKENI. The CDR3 protein is CASSPGSTEAFF. The CDR3 coding sequence is TGTGCCAGCTCACCGGGGAGCACTGAAGCTTTCTTT.

The J gene is TRBJ1-4, the V gene TRBV4-1; D gene ambiguous. Trimming removed 2 bases at V and 4 bases at J, with 17 bases between. The CDR3 consists of 17 residues. CDR1 and CDR2 from the germline V gene are MGHRA and YSYEKL. CDR3 residues: CASSQIAVQFFNEKLFF. The CDR3 nucleotides read TGCGCCAGCAGCCAAATAGCCGTTCAATTCTTTAATGAAAAACTGTTTTTT.

The chain couples TRBV24-1 to TRBJ1-2; D ambiguous. V was trimmed by 0 bases and J by 8 bases, leaving 12 bases between them. The CDR3 consists of 14 residues. CDR1 and CDR2 from the germline V gene are KGHDR and SFDVKD. CDR3 in amino acids: CATSDLQAGGGYTF. CDR3 DNA sequence: TGTGCCACCAGTGATTTGCAGGCAGGAGGCGGCTACACCTTC.

CDR3 nucleotide sequence: TGCGCCAGCAGCCAAGCGGAGGGGGCTCACGCCGGGGAGCTGTTTTTT. Amino acid sequence: CASSQAEGAHAGELFF. The chain is built from TRBV4-1 and TRBJ2-2; possibly TRBD1 for D (7 bases). V lost 1 base, J lost 6 bases, and 15 bases lay in between. The CDR3 has 16 residues. The V gene's germline CDR1 is MGHRA and CDR2 YSYEKL.